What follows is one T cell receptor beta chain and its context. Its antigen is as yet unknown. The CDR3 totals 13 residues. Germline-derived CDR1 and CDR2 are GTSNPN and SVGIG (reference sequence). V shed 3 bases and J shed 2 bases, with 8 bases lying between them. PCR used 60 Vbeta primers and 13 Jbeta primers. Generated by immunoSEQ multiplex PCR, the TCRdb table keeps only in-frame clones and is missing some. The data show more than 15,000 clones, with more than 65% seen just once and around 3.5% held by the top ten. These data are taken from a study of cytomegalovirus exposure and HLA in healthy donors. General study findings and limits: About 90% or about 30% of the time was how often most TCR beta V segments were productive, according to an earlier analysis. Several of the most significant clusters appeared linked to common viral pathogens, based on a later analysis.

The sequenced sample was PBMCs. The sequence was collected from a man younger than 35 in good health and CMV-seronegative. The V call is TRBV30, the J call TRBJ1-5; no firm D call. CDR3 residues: CAWSPGGNQPQHF. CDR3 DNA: TGTGCCTGGAGCCCCGGTGGCAATCAGCCCCAGCATTTT.